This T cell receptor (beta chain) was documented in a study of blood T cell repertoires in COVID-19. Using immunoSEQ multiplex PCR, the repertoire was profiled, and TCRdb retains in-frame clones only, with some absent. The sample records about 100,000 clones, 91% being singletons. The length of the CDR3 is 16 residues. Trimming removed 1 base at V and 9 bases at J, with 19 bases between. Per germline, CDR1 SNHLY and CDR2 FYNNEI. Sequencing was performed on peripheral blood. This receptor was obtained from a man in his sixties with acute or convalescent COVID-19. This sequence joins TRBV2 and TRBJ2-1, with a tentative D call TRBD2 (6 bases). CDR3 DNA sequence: TGTGCCAGCAGTGAAGAGGTAGCCGGGACTTTGGGTGAGCAGTTCTTC. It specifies CASSEEVAGTLGEQFF.